Listed here are 21 T cell receptor beta chains from one sample, sequenced in a study of blood T cell repertoires in COVID-19. Sequencing used immunoSEQ multiplex PCR; TCRdb keeps in-frame clones, though not all of them. This sample has 84,000 or so clones, with around 80% found just once. The sequenced material came from peripheral blood. The source of these receptors is a woman of 80 years or more with acute or convalescent COVID-19.

CDR3 sequence (DNA): TGTGCCAGCAGCCACCAGCCAGGGGCCAACTCCTACGAGCAGTACTTC. Translation: CASSHQPGANSYEQYF. The chain is built from TRBV7-8 and TRBJ2-7, with a tentative D call TRBD1 (6 bases). Trimming stripped 5 bases from V and 0 bases from J, with 17 bases between. Germline V gene sequence: CDR1 SGHVS, CDR2 FQNEAQ. The CDR3 spans 16 residues.

V gene TRBV6-6 combines with J gene TRBJ1-1, with a weak D call TRBD1 (5 bases). Germline V lookup: CDR1 MNHNY, CDR2 SVGAGI (reference sequence). Trimming removed 7 bases from V and 1 base from J, with 10 bases in between. This CDR3 region has 13 residues. CDR3 sequence (DNA): TGTGCCAGCAACCCTACAGGGAACACTGAAGCTTTCTTT. Translation: CASNPTGNTEAFF.

This clone occurred a few times. This CDR3 reads CASSYVQGRRRMNTEAFF. In DNA form, the CDR3 reads TGTGCCAGCAGTTATGTACAGGGGCGGAGGCGGATGAACACTGAAGCTTTCTTT. V usage is TRBV27 and J usage is TRBJ1-1; TRBD1 matches 7 bases. Losses at the gene ends were 4 bases for V and 0 bases for J; bases not matched to a gene: 14. CDR3 length: 18 amino acids. Germline V lookup: CDR1 MNHEY, CDR2 SMNVEV (reference sequence).

This chain uses TRBV5-8 with TRBJ1-2; TRBD1 aligns across 7 bases. J gave up 8 bases and V 3 bases, and 7 bases lay outside the gene matches. Germline V gene lookup returns CDR1 SGHTS and CDR2 YDEGEE. CDR3 length equals 13 residues. In DNA, the CDR3 is TGTGCCAGCAGCTCGACGACAGGGTTCGGCTACACCTTC. It specifies CASSSTTGFGYTF.

The chain has TRBV19 and TRBJ1-6; D possibly corresponds to TRBD1 (5 bases). Germline loops: CDR1 LNHDA, CDR2 SQIVND (reference sequence). The CDR3 has 14 residues. Deletions cut 4 bases from V and 3 bases from J, with 7 bases between. CDR3 sequence: CASSRGGYNSPLHF. The CDR3 DNA is TGTGCCAGTAGTAGGGGGGGCTATAATTCACCCCTCCACTTT.

The CDR3 protein is CASSLRSSGQETQYF. CDR3 nucleotides: TGTGCCAGCAGCTTAAGATCTAGCGGACAAGAGACCCAGTACTTC. The chain combines TRBV7-9 with TRBJ2-5, with 7 bases fitting TRBD2. Losses at the gene ends were 2 bases for V and 2 bases for J; bases not matched to a gene: 5. The length of the CDR3 is 15 residues. The germline gives CDR1 SEHNR, CDR2 FQNEAQ (reference sequence).

J is TRBJ1-1 and V is TRBV18; 10 bases are a match to TRBD1. V lost 3 bases to trimming and J lost 4 bases; unmatched junction nucleotides: 14. CDR1 and CDR2 (germline): KGHSH, LQKENI. The CDR3 contains 18 residues. The CDR3 nucleotides are TGTGCCAGCTCACCGGGGGCCGGGACAGGGGTATCTTTCACTGAAGCTTTCTTT. Its protein is CASSPGAGTGVSFTEAFF. The variable domain in full, with the rest retrieved from reference TRBV18 and TRBJ1-1, is NAGVMQNPRHLVRRRGQEARLRCSPMKGHSHVYWYRQLPEEGLKFMVYLQKENIIDESGMPKERFSAEFPKEGPSILRIQQVVRGDSAAYFCASSPGAGTGVSFTEAFFGQGTRLTVV.

This clone was counted between two and nine times. Other DNA sequences of this sample code for an identical CDR3. The chain joins TRBV5-4 to TRBJ1-2; TRBD1 matches 10 bases. The germline CDR1 and CDR2 sequences are SGHNT and YYREEE (reference sequence). Trimming at V came to 2 bases and at J to 4 bases, leaving 5 bases not matched to a gene. The CDR3 consists of 15 residues. CDR3 in amino acids: CASSLGTGESYGYTF. In DNA form, the CDR3 reads TGTGCCAGCAGCTTAGGGACAGGGGAGAGCTATGGCTACACCTTC.

The chain uses TRBV19 and TRBJ1-5, with 8 bases identical to TRBD1. The ends lost 5 bases at V and 4 bases at J; junction bases unmatched: 7. CDR1 is LNHDA and CDR2 is SQIVND in the germline V gene (reference sequence). The length of the CDR3 is 15 residues. The CDR3: CASSVTGTGNQPQHF. CDR3 DNA sequence: TGTGCCAGTAGTGTTACCGGGACAGGTAATCAGCCCCAGCATTTT.

The chain is built from TRBV19 and TRBJ1-2; perhaps TRBD1 as D (5 bases). Germline V gene lookup returns CDR1 LNHDA and CDR2 SQIVND (reference sequence). Between the trimmed V and J ends, which lost 1 base and 4 bases, there was a span of 13 bases. CDR3 size: 15 residues. CDR3: CASSIAGGVSYGYTF. CDR3 nucleotide sequence: TGTGCCAGTAGTATAGCGGGGGGAGTGAGCTATGGCTACACCTTC.

This sequence joins TRBV28 and TRBJ2-4, with D possibly matching TRBD2 (6 bases). Trimming cost V 5 bases and J 2 bases, with 19 bases left between them. The CDR3 runs to 17 residues. Germline V lookup: CDR1 MDHEN, CDR2 SYDVKM. CDR3 in amino acids: CASSPTGSQVTKNIQYF. CDR3 DNA sequence: TGTGCCAGCAGTCCCACCGGGAGCCAAGTTACCAAAAACATTCAGTACTTC. Variable domain in full (rest from reference TRBV28 and TRBJ2-4): DVKVTQSSRYLVKRTGEKVFLECVQDMDHENMFWYRQDPGLGLRLIYFSYDVKMKEKGDIPEGYSVSREKKERFSLILESASTNQTSMYLCASSPTGSQVTKNIQYFGAGTRLSVL.

The CDR3 is CASSPGQLSQETQYF. Written as DNA, the CDR3 is TGTGCCAGCAGTCCCGGACAGTTATCCCAAGAGACCCAGTACTTC. This chain connects TRBV7-8 to TRBJ2-5; the D gene is possibly TRBD1 (6 bases). The germline gives CDR1 SGHVS, CDR2 FQNEAQ. The CDR3 sequence is 15 residues long. V was shortened by 6 bases and J by 1 base, with 15 bases between the two germline ends.

The V and J genes are TRBV19 and TRBJ1-4; tentative D call: TRBD1 (6 bases). Trimming took 3 bases from V and 0 from J, leaving 11 bases between them. CDR3 length: 16 amino acids. Germline lookup yields CDR1 LNHDA and CDR2 SQIVND (reference sequence). CDR3 nucleotide sequence: TGTGCCAGTAGTATGTCAGGGGTTCCAACTAATGAAAAACTGTTTTTT. Translated: CASSMSGVPTNEKLFF. Using reference TRBV19 and TRBJ1-4 for the parts outside the CDR3, the full variable domain is DGGITQSPKYLFRKEGQNVTLSCEQNLNHDAMYWYRQDPGQGLRLIYYSQIVNDFQKGDIAEGYSVSREKKESFPLTVTSAQKNPTAFYLCASSMSGVPTNEKLFFGSGTQLSVL.

The chain combines TRBV7-2 with TRBJ2-7; 8 bases map to TRBD2. Germline V gives CDR1 SGHTA, CDR2 FQGNSA. The V segment lost 5 bases and the J segment 3 bases; nucleotides outside the gene matches: 6. There are 14 residues in the CDR3. The CDR3 DNA reads TGTGCCAGCAGCCCCGGGGGGGGAGGCTACGAGCAGTACTTC. Translation gives CASSPGGGGYEQYF.

This clone was counted only a few times. The V gene is TRBV24-1, the J gene TRBJ2-1; no definite D call. CDR3 size: 14 residues. CDR1 is KGHDR, CDR2 SFDVKD, per germline. Between the trimmed V and J ends, which lost 7 bases and 8 bases, there was a span of 17 bases. The CDR3 region has the DNA TGTGCCACCAGAAAGACAAATTATGGCGATGAGCAGTTCTTC. This encodes CATRKTNYGDEQFF.

The gene calls are TRBV2 and TRBJ1-2, with 9 bases fitting TRBD1. The CDR3 runs to 12 residues. Germline trimming cut 7 bases from V and 4 bases from J; bases unmatched to any gene: 1. CDR1 and CDR2 from the germline V gene are SNHLY and FYNNEI. The CDR3 coding sequence is TGTGCCAGCACGACAGGGGGCTATGGCTACACCTTC. It codes for CASTTGGYGYTF.

The chain carries TRBV6-5 and TRBJ1-2; D possibly corresponds to TRBD1 (5 bases). The CDR3 extends over 15 amino acids. CDR1 and CDR2 from the germline V gene are MNHEY and SVGAGI. Deletions cut 0 bases from V and 2 bases from J, with 10 bases between. This CDR3 reads CASSYSGTGNYGYTF. Here the CDR3 DNA reads TGTGCCAGCAGTTACTCGGGGACTGGAAACTATGGCTACACCTTC.

The rearrangement links TRBV7-2 to TRBJ2-2, with a possible D match to TRBD1 (6 bases). This CDR3 spans 15 amino acids. The germline gives CDR1 SGHTA, CDR2 FQGNSA. The V and J ends lost 3 bases and 5 bases respectively, with 13 bases between them. The CDR3, as DNA: TGTGCCAGCAGCTTGGACAGACATCTGACCGGGGAGCTGTTTTTT. This translates into CASSLDRHLTGELFF.

The rearrangement links TRBV12-5 to TRBJ2-1; a possible D gene is TRBD1 (6 bases). The V end was cut by 1 base, the J end by 3 bases, with 19 bases between. CDR3 size: 18 residues. CDR1 and CDR2 (germline): LGHNT, FRNRAP. The CDR3 protein is CASGLATQGGPFYNEQFF. CDR3 bases: TGTGCTAGTGGTTTGGCGACGCAAGGGGGACCGTTCTACAATGAGCAGTTCTTC.

This clone was found a few times. V and J are TRBV3-1 (or the pseudogene TRBV3-2) and TRBJ2-7, with unresolved D. The CDR3 is 12 amino acids. Germline values: CDR1 LGHDT, CDR2 YNNKEL (reference sequence). The V end lost 2 bases, the J end lost 2 bases, and 4 bases lay between the germline ends. In DNA, the CDR3 is TGTGCCAGCAGCCAACAGACCTACGAGCAGTACTTC. Translating gives CASSQQTYEQYF.

The J gene is TRBJ1-5, the V gene TRBV21-1; TRBD1, the D gene given by the table, was not confirmed from the DNA. TRBV21-1 is an annotated pseudogene. The CDR3 extends over 14 amino acids. CDR3 nucleotides: TGTGCCAGCAGTTCACCAGGCTACAATCAGCCCCAGCATTTT. It codes for CASSSPGYNQPQHF.